The following is a TCR beta chain sequence with its context. What this receptor recognizes is not known. No much larger clonotype is one base removed from it; base qualities were not supplied. The data are from a study of cytomegalovirus exposure and HLA in healthy donors (dated 2017 in TCRdb). Looking at the study overall: According to an earlier analysis of 587 of the donors, about 180 million T cells yielded over 90 million unique TCR beta sequences and 276 Gb of sequence data. Donor age, sex, ethnicity and CMV serostatus were collected together with the repertoire data. The study combined high-throughput TCR immunosequencing, statistical association of individual TCRs with disease status, and machine learning to predict cytomegalovirus infection status. About 300 gigabases of sequencing data and 80 million or so unique TCR sequences were included in an early release covering 500 to 750 HLA-typed donors. In addition to the first cohort of hundreds of subjects, a separate validation cohort of around 110 different subjects was used. In a later genetic analysis, genome-wide SNP genotypes for about 55% of the roughly 700 donors were used, and that subset was treated as a discovery cohort. About 5 DR-DQ haplotypes were handled as single units for association and clustering, since linkage in the cohort was strong. The study profiled the T cell repertoires of 550 to 700 subjects by immunosequencing and related them to cytomegalovirus serostatus. HLA typing included class I and class II loci at four-digit resolution. A later analysis re-examined previously published TCR beta repertoires from roughly 650 donors and added high-resolution HLA genotyping to investigate patterns of TCR occurrence. The number of typed donors differed by locus: about 620-630 for A, B, C, DRB1 and DQB1; some 540 for DQA1; approximately 610 for DPA1; and roughly 470 for DPB1. Of the 398 genotyped donors, around 81% fell in the genetic ancestry cluster associated with self-reported Caucasian donors. Rather than drawing on any new phenotypic data, the later analysis identified candidate immune exposures from TCR beta sequences and the way those sequences occurred across donors. Across approximately 400 genotyped donors of the cohort, an average of about 250,000 unique TCR beta nucleotide sequences per donor were sequenced, and approximately 17% of those sequences were non-productive. In an earlier analysis of 550 to 700 of the donors, high-throughput TCR beta sequencing was used to judge whether each TCR beta V gene segment behaved as functional or pseudogenic. The study aimed to test whether cataloging public T cell receptors could reveal signatures of past pathogen exposure. Every discovery cohort repertoire had been produced on one sequencing platform. Overall results and qualifications from the work: Because counts were too low, around 17 rarely observed V segments, including chromosome 9 orphons, were left out of the earlier analysis of some 600 of the donors. According to the authors, the approach could potentially be generalized to other disease states and immunological phenotypes. Presence/absence analyses assumed roughly uniform sequencing depth across donors, an assumption that may not hold. A total of around 150 TCR beta chains were listed by the study as associated with cytomegalovirus. A cluster of highly shared sequence variants was judged likely to be a technical artifact of the sequencing pipeline. When HLA alleles, especially DR and DQ, strongly co-occurred, TCR associations were difficult to assign to individual alleles. In both the original and validation cohorts, the classifier was reported to diagnose cytomegalovirus status with high specificity and sensitivity. Linkage disequilibrium might explain the correlated functional status among segregating V segments, but an unknown experimental factor could not be excluded. A later analysis found that HLA-associated TCR beta chains were more clonally expanded and had lower generation probabilities than equally common non-associated chains. A further reported finding was that TCR beta sequences accurately predicted the HLA-A and HLA-B alleles for most subjects in the first cohort. Only TCR beta chains were sequenced in this cohort, and the absence of alpha or paired-chain data limited detectable features. Because HLA typing was missing for some donors at each locus, association tests included only the typed subset. In a later analysis, around 17,000 TCR beta sequences were associated with specific HLA alleles at a false discovery rate of 0.05. CMV serostatus was the only immune exposure information available for the cohort. Most CMV-associated TCR beta chains appeared to be HLA-restricted in a later analysis, and the HLA associations seemed to be driven largely by CMV exposure. Across donors, most TCR sequences were observed very rarely, whereas some public TCRs were present in many individuals. Broadly in line with IMGT annotations, most TCR beta V segments showed up in productive rearrangements about 87% or about 30% of the time in an earlier analysis of roughly 590 of the donors. Three of the identified cytomegalovirus-associated TCR beta chains were confirmed in vitro to be specific for cytomegalovirus antigens. V-gene and J-gene trimming of TCR beta chains was associated with a missense DCLRE1C variant in a later genetic analysis, and the association was replicated in an independent cohort. Some IMGT-functional V segments, including TRBV6-2 and TRBV6-3, could not be distinguished by the 87-base-pair reads and were therefore excluded. In a later genetic analysis, fewer N-insertions in productive TCRs were reported among donors in an Asian-associated ancestry cluster than the roughly 640-donor mean. In a later analysis, the rate of TCR association differed among HLA loci, with DRB1 alleles having the most associated TCRs and HLA-C alleles having the fewest. According to a later analysis, parvovirus B19, influenza, CMV and Epstein-Barr virus appeared linked to several top co-occurrence clusters.

Library preparation was by the immunoSEQ multiplex PCR assay. A mixture of 60 forward primers for TCR Vbeta segments and 13 reverse primers for TCR Jbeta segments was used in the multiplex PCR. The CDR3 region of rearranged TCR beta genes was amplified from genomic DNA with a multiplex PCR assay. The Illumina HiSeq System was used to sequence the amplified TCR beta libraries as 87-base-pair reads. The authors' analysis ran thus. Across the roughly 640 repertoires, a later analysis counted approximately 83 million unique TCR beta chains, about 10 million of which were shared by at least two donors. A nearest-neighbor algorithm error-corrected the raw reads and collapsed the reads into unique sequences, merging closely related sequences to remove PCR and sequencing errors. To assign V, D and J gene segments, CDR3 sequences were aligned to IMGT reference sequences. For a sequence to be retained, a match of at least six nucleotides was required to both a V gene segment and a J gene segment. Rearrangements were classified as productive when the CDR3 lacked stop codons and remained in frame with V and J, and all other rearrangements were classified as non-productive. CDR3 was defined by IMGT convention, running from the second conserved V-encoded cysteine to the conserved J-encoded phenylalanine. The earlier analysis of fewer than 750 of the donors excluded sequences that lacked an unambiguous match to a single V gene segment. An earlier analysis of 587 of the donors called V segments functional above 56.7% productive rearrangements and segregating when the between-donor standard deviation exceeded 5%. A statistical classification framework was built for diagnosing cytomegalovirus status from the catalog of TCR beta chain sequences. In a later analysis, V and J genes were assigned by comparing TCR nucleotide sequences against IMGT/GENE-DB human TR gene sequences. Using the TCRdist pipeline, a later analysis assigned CDR3 sequences along with most-parsimonious VDJ recombination scenarios. In a later analysis, each TCR beta chain was defined by its CDR3 amino acid sequence together with its V-gene family, and reads lacking a unique V-gene family were excluded. A later analysis removed 500 to 600 highly shared, low-generation-probability nucleotide sequences to deal with suspected cross-contamination and a sequencing artifact. For each public chain, a later analysis derived a clonal expansion index from normalized ranks of inferred template counts within each repertoire. In a later analysis, generation probabilities were computed using a VDJ recombination model fitted to out-of-frame rearrangements, and the results were checked against IGoR. A later analysis scored TCR-TCR, TCR-HLA and TCR-CMV co-occurrence with hypergeometric tests, applying a repertoire-size bias correction to TCR pairs. In a later analysis, false discovery rates were estimated by permuting HLA or CMV assignments 20 times. In a later analysis, co-occurring TCRs were grouped with DBSCAN, and TCRdist sequence similarity was added when clustering was performed within HLA-allele-positive subsets. For co-occurrence clustering, repertoires with fewer than 30,000 or more than 120,000 public chains were excluded, along with four or five repertoires with anomalous nucleotide sharing. The table comes from immuneACCESS by way of TCRdb, which keeps in-frame sequences with V and J called. Part of the clones is missing from these tables; in studies checked, under half for an unresolved V gene and the rest for unknown reasons. V, J and clone size are those of that table, while D and trimming were read from the DNA. For this sample there are approximately 140,000 clones; around 70% appear just once. 2.9% of the sample is taken by the ten largest.

The cohort consisted of approximately 670 healthy bone marrow donors. Cohort members were all nominally healthy when sampled, although unrecorded immune exposures were likely present. CMV serostatus was recorded as positive for around 300 and negative for about 50% of the roughly 670 cohort members, whereas no CMV serostatus was recorded for the donor in question. Every donor gave a peripheral blood sample, and the peripheral blood mononuclear cells from that sample were used for TCR beta sequencing. Genomic DNA extraction from the blood cell samples was performed with the Qiagen DNeasy Blood Extraction Kit. V lost 4 bases and J lost 5 bases, and the count of bases not matched to a germline gene is 10. The CDR3 spans 14 residues, from the cysteine through the phenylalanine. Only the CDR3 portion is preserved as DNA: 42 bases, with reading frame beginning at the first base. CDR1 and CDR2 are drawn from the germline V gene (reference sequence): GTSNPN, SVGIG.

The sequence links TRBV30 to TRBJ1-2; TRBD1 fits 7 bases in the junction. The receptor comes from a human donor in good health. What was sequenced was PBMCs. CDR3 protein: CAWMTGLWRYGYTF. The nucleotides read TGTGCCTGGATGACAGGGTTATGGCGATATGGCTACACCTTC.